This T cell receptor (beta chain) was sequenced in a study of T cell responses to AZD1222 COVID-19 vaccine. Study results and limitations: Two doses of AZD1222 preceded a rise in Spike-specific TCR breadth and depth.

V dropped 2 bases and J dropped 1 base, with 6 bases sitting between them. The CDR3 loop spans 14 amino acids. Germline assignment: CDR1 SGHTA and CDR2 FQGNSA. The method was immunoSEQ multiplex PCR; TCRdb's version includes in-frame clones alone and lacks a portion of them. The sample has approximately 120,000 clones, 70% to 90% seen once; the top ten hold more than 15%. In regard to this clone: Its antigen is still unknown.

The source material was peripheral blood, sampled on day 0 of AZD1222 vaccination. V gene TRBV7-2 combines with J gene TRBJ1-3, with a tentative D call TRBD1 (5 bases). The TCR sequence derives from an adult in good health. The CDR3 reads CASSLRQSGNTIYF. CDR3 DNA: TGTGCCAGCAGCTTAAGACAGTCTGGAAACACCATATATTTT.